One sample yielded the 27 T cell receptor beta chains listed below, sequenced in a study of T cells in Graves' hyperthyroidism and ophthalmopathy. From RNA transcripts, TCR beta CDR3 regions were amplified. When the TCR CDR3 underwent first-round RT-PCR, the HTBI primer set was used. TCRdb redid the calling of the multiplex PCR reads with MiXCR, one entry per CDR3 protein. The sample has around 450,000 distinct CDR3 sequences, approximately 15% seen once. The sample comprised blood. The origin of the receptors is a woman in her late teens or twenties with Graves' hyperthyroidism.

Worth noting for this clonotype: It may be a read error: a sequence one base away is much more abundant. V and J are TRBV10-3 and TRBJ1-6; 7 bases map to TRBD1. CDR1 and CDR2 (germline): ENHRY, SYGVKD. The CDR3 runs to 16 residues. Here the CDR3 DNA reads TGTGCCATCAGTGAGTCAAGGACAGGCTATAATTCACCCCGCCACTTT. Its protein product is CAISESRTGYNSPRHF.

This clonotype was seen ten or more times. The CDR3 here is CSVEAELSQYF. CDR3 DNA: TGCAGCGTTGAGGCCGAACTGTCCCAGTACTTC. The chain links TRBV29-1 to TRBJ2-5; D is undetermined. Per the germline V gene, CDR1 is SQVTM and CDR2 is ANQGSEA. V dropped 3 bases and J dropped 9 bases, with 11 bases sitting between them. This CDR3 has 11 amino acids.

To note about this clonotype: A much larger clone sits a single nucleotide away, making a read error possible. The chain has TRBV10-3 and TRBJ2-3, with TRBD2 as a possible D gene (5 bases). The CDR3 extends over 12 amino acids. Germline CDR1 is ENHRY and CDR2 is SYGVKD. The CDR3 region is CAIAASKDTQYF. CDR3 coding DNA: TGTGCCATCGCAGCTAGCAAAGATACGCAGTATTTT.

In its sample, this clonotype was seen many times. DNA of the CDR3: TGTGCCAGCAGCTCCCCGCCTCCGGGGAAGAAAAACATTCAGTACTTC. This codes for CASSSPPPGKKNIQYF. J is TRBJ2-4 and V is TRBV11-2; TRBD2 might be the D (5 bases). V lost 4 bases and J lost 4, with 17 bases in between. The CDR3 consists of 16 residues. CDR1 SGHAT and CDR2 FQNNGV come from the germline V gene.

This clonotype was seen many times. This chain links TRBV19 with TRBJ2-5; D uncertain. This CDR3 region has 13 residues. The germline CDR1 and CDR2 sequences are LNHDA and SQIVND (reference sequence). V lost 10 bases to trimming and J lost 2 bases, with 14 bases between them. The CDR3 nucleotides read TGTGCCACCTCAGATAGTCCACAAGAGACCCAGTACTTC. Translated, it gives CATSDSPQETQYF. Together with reference TRBV19 and TRBJ2-5, the CDR3 gives the full variable domain: DGGITQSPKYLFRKEGQNVTLSCEQNLNHDAMYWYRQDPGQGLRLIYYSQIVNDFQKGDIAEGYSVSREKKESFPLTVTSAQKNPTAFYLCATSDSPQETQYFGPGTRLLVL.

This clonotype has just a few counts. The V call is TRBV7-6, the J call TRBJ2-6; D possibly corresponds to TRBD2 (5 bases). The germline gives CDR1 SGHVS, CDR2 FNYEAQ. V lost 5 bases, J lost 2 bases, and 10 bases lay in between. There are 15 residues in the CDR3. As DNA, the CDR3 is TGTGCCAGCAGCGCACAGAGGGCTGGGGCCAACGTCCTGACTTTC. Residues: CASSAQRAGANVLTF.

A few counts support this clonotype. The chain links TRBV27 to TRBJ1-2; maybe TRBD1 (5 bases). Trimming took 2 bases from V and 2 from J, leaving 9 bases between them. The CDR3 covers 14 residues. Germline V gene data show CDR1 as MNHEY and CDR2 as SMNVEV (reference sequence). The CDR3 is CASSLRQQNYGYTF. For the CDR3, the DNA is TGTGCCAGCAGTTTACGACAGCAAAACTATGGCTACACCTTC.

The rearrangement links TRBV27 to TRBJ2-1, with 13 bases that match TRBD2. This CDR3 is 17 amino acids long. V gave up 6 bases and J gave up 7 bases; unmatched junction bases: 12. Germline V CDR1 and CDR2: MNHEY, SMNVEV (reference sequence). The CDR3 DNA follows: TGTGCCAGCAGCCATTCGACTAGCGGGAGGCCTCTGAATGAGCAGTTCTTC. Residues: CASSHSTSGRPLNEQFF.

This clonotype has a count of ten or more. The chain uses TRBV7-2 and TRBJ2-3; D unclear. Trimming shortened V by 1 base and J by 2 bases, and 7 bases separated the two germline ends. Per germline, CDR1 SGHTA and CDR2 FQGNSA. This CDR3 has 14 residues. The CDR3 loop is CASSLEANTDTQYF. The CDR3 region has the DNA TGTGCCAGCAGCTTAGAGGCAAACACAGATACGCAGTATTTT. The entire variable domain, with the rest obtained from reference TRBV7-2 and TRBJ2-3, is as follows: GAGVSQSPSNKVTEKGKDVELRCDPISGHTALYWYRQSLGQGLEFLIYFQGNSAPDKSGLPSDRFSAERTGGSVSTLTIQRTQQEDSAVYLCASSLEANTDTQYFGPGTRLTVL.

This clonotype has ten or more counts. CDR3 region: CASSEGTGQGFREQYF. In DNA, the CDR3 is TGTGCCAGCAGTGAAGGTACGGGACAGGGATTCAGGGAGCAGTACTTC. The chain links TRBV6-1 to TRBJ2-7, with 9 positions matching TRBD1. This CDR3 contains 16 residues. J lost 7 bases, V lost 1 base, and 11 bases had no gene match. The germline CDR1 and CDR2 sequences are MNHNS and SASEGT.

In its sample, this clonotype was seen many times. The gene calls are TRBV27 and TRBJ1-6; D remains ambiguous. Trimming left V 3 bases short and J 10 bases short, with 4 bases between. Germline CDR1 is MNHEY and CDR2 is SMNVEV (reference sequence). The CDR3 contains 11 residues. The CDR3 loop reads CASSFGSPLHF. The CDR3 DNA reads as TGTGCCAGCAGTTTCGGATCACCCCTCCACTTT.

The V and J genes are TRBV18 and TRBJ2-5, with TRBD1 as a possible D gene (5 bases). This CDR3 spans 12 amino acids. The V end was cut by 4 bases, the J end by 2 bases, with 5 bases between. Germline V CDR1 and CDR2: KGHSH, LQKENI. The CDR3 coding sequence is TGTGCCAGCTCACAGGGGCAAGAGACCCAGTACTTC. Its translation: CASSQGQETQYF.

This clonotype was detected ten times or more. The chain links TRBV2 to TRBJ1-4; D is undetermined. The CDR3 is made up of 14 amino acids. V lost 6 bases and J 7 bases, leaving 15 bases between the germline ends. CDR1 is SNHLY, CDR2 FYNNEI, per germline. In DNA, the CDR3 is TGTGCCAGCAGCGACCCGGTGCAGGTTGAAAAACTGTTTTTT. It specifies CASSDPVQVEKLFF.

This clonotype appeared many times. CDR3 sequence reads: CSVEGDRETDTQYF. CDR3 coding DNA: TGCAGCGTTGAAGGGGACAGGGAGACAGATACGCAGTATTTT. V and J are TRBV29-1 and TRBJ2-3; 9 bases line up with TRBD1. V lost 1 base to trimming and J lost 3 bases; unmatched junction nucleotides: 2. Germline V lookup: CDR1 SQVTM, CDR2 ANQGSEA. This CDR3 contains 14 residues.

The chain couples TRBV19 to TRBJ2-1; D unclear. The CDR3 has 13 amino acids. V dropped 6 bases and J dropped 4 bases, with 10 bases sitting between them. Germline-derived CDR1 and CDR2 are LNHDA and SQIVND (reference sequence). CDR3 bases: TGTGCCAGTAGGTCTTTAACTTACAATGAGCAGTTCTTC. It codes for CASRSLTYNEQFF.

The chain joins TRBV12-5 to TRBJ2-4; possibly TRBD1 for D (6 bases). Trimming left V 0 bases short and J 0 bases short, with 9 bases between. Germline CDR1 LGHNT, CDR2 FRNRAP. The CDR3 length is 16 residues. The CDR3 reads CASGLVLDRAKNIQYF. CDR3 coding DNA: TGTGCTAGTGGTTTGGTACTGGACAGAGCCAAAAACATTCAGTACTTC.

Only a few counts were recorded for this clonotype. Being one base from a much bigger clone, this may be a read error. The J gene is TRBJ2-7, the V gene TRBV7-9; 9 positions match TRBD1. V shed 5 bases and J 7 bases; nucleotides not matched to a gene: 9. The CDR3 extends over 14 amino acids. The germline CDR1 and CDR2 sequences are SEHNR and FQNEAQ (reference sequence). CDR3 in DNA: TGTGCCAGCAGCCCCCGGGACAGGGCGGGAGAGCAGTACTTC. It specifies CASSPRDRAGEQYF.

In this sample, this clonotype turned up many times. This chain uses TRBV11-2 with TRBJ2-5, with 12 bases fitting TRBD2. V was pared by 5 bases and J by 5 bases, with 9 bases of the junction left unmatched. CDR3 size: 16 residues. Germline loops: CDR1 SGHAT, CDR2 FQNNGV. The CDR3 reads CASSLGTSGRRETQYF. The CDR3 DNA is TGTGCCAGCAGCCTTGGGACTAGCGGGCGCCGGGAGACCCAGTACTTC. Filled out from reference TRBV11-2 and TRBJ2-5, the complete variable domain reads EAGVAQSPRYKIIEKRQSVAFWCNPISGHATLYWYQQILGQGPKLLIQFQNNGVVDDSQLPKDRFSAERLKGVDSTLKIQPAKLEDSAVYLCASSLGTSGRRETQYFGPGTRLLVL.

This clonotype was seen ten or more times. V and J are TRBV3-1 and TRBJ2-3; no clear D. This CDR3 has 13 amino acids. Germline CDR1 is LGHDT and CDR2 is YNNKEL (reference sequence). Trimming shortened V by 2 bases and J by 5 bases, and 8 bases separated the two germline ends. The CDR3 protein is CASSQKVQDTQYF. DNA of the CDR3: TGTGCCAGCAGCCAAAAGGTTCAAGATACGCAGTATTTT.

Comment on this clonotype: The junction shows a germline mismatch at one end, possibly a read error. The V call is TRBV7-2, the J call TRBJ2-1; D may be TRBD1 (5 bases). The CDR3 spans 15 residues. Germline-derived CDR1 and CDR2 are SGHTA and FQGNSA. CDR3 amino acids: CASSLGVPASDEQFF. In nucleotides, the CDR3 is TGTGCCAGCAGTTTAGGGGTACCAGCATCGGATGAGCAGTTCTTC.

The chain recombines TRBV5-4 with TRBJ2-7; no definite D call. Per germline, CDR1 SGHNT and CDR2 YYREEE (reference sequence). V dropped 2 bases and J dropped 6 bases, with 9 bases sitting between them. The CDR3 spans 12 residues. The CDR3 is CASSLERAEQYF. The CDR3 nucleotides read TGTGCCAGCAGCTTAGAAAGGGCCGAGCAGTACTTC.

This clonotype was counted many times. The chain links TRBV18 to TRBJ1-5, with a tentative D call TRBD1 (6 bases). Germline-derived CDR1 and CDR2 are KGHSH and LQKENI. CDR3 length equals 15 residues. Trimming removed 2 bases at V and 1 base at J, with 9 bases between. CDR3 in amino acids: CASSPWGLSNQPQHF. CDR3 DNA: TGTGCCAGCTCACCATGGGGGCTCAGCAATCAGCCCCAGCATTTT.

This clonotype was counted at least ten times. J is TRBJ1-2 and V is TRBV6-1, with D possibly TRBD1 on 5 matching bases. V lost 6 bases and J lost 0, with 20 bases in between. Germline lookup yields CDR1 MNHNS and CDR2 SASEGT. The CDR3 has 17 amino acids. The CDR3: CASSFDDPGRSNYGYTF. CDR3 DNA: TGTGCCAGCAGCTTTGATGATCCGGGACGCTCTAACTATGGCTACACCTTC.

This clonotype was picked up many times. V and J are TRBV7-2 and TRBJ2-5, with 8 nucleotides matching TRBD2. J was trimmed by 5 bases and V by 5 bases; bases with no gene match: 10. The germline gives CDR1 SGHTA, CDR2 FQGNSA. The CDR3 extends over 15 amino acids. Here the CDR3 reads CASSPGTSSWETQYF. In DNA form, the CDR3 reads TGTGCCAGCAGCCCTGGGACTAGTTCTTGGGAGACCCAGTACTTC.

This chain uses TRBV12-3 or TRBV12-4 with TRBJ2-3; possibly TRBD2 for D (5 bases). Trimming took off 0 bases at V and 6 bases at J, with 10 bases between the two ends. The length of the CDR3 is 14 residues. DNA of the CDR3: TGTGCCAGCAGTTTAGCGGCGGGCCAGGATACGCAGTATTTT. Encoded protein: CASSLAAGQDTQYF.

V usage is TRBV5-1 and J usage is TRBJ2-7; no clear D gene. The V end lost 0 bases, the J end lost 7 bases, and 8 bases lay between the germline ends. Germline CDR1 SGHRS, CDR2 YFSETQ. The CDR3 covers 12 residues. DNA of the CDR3: TGCGCCAGCAGCTTGGATTCGAGGGAGCAGTACTTC. Its translation: CASSLDSREQYF.

In this sample, this clonotype turned up many times. The V call is TRBV7-8, the J call TRBJ2-7; D may match TRBD1 or TRBD2 (5 bases each). Germline CDR1 and CDR2: SGHVS and FQNEAQ. V was cut by 5 bases and J by 3 bases, with 17 bases left in between. This CDR3 region has 15 residues. The CDR3 here is CASSKSPGRVYEQYF. CDR3 DNA: TGTGCCAGCAGCAAATCGCCGGGACGAGTCTACGAGCAGTACTTC. Together with reference TRBV7-8 and TRBJ2-7, the CDR3 gives the full variable domain: GAGVSQSPRYKVAKRGQDVALRCDPISGHVSLFWYQQALGQGPEFLTYFQNEAQLDKSGLPSDRFFAERPEGSVSTLKIQRTQQEDSAVYLCASSKSPGRVYEQYFGPGTRLTVT.